The 3 T cell receptor beta chains below were found in one sample sequenced in a study of T cell repertoires in cytomegalovirus infection. Via MiXCR, TCRdb re-called the reads, giving one row per CDR3 protein. Counted here are approximately 120,000 distinct CDR3 sequences, around 31% occurring once; the ten biggest clones make up about 81%. These receptors have no identified antigens. This specimen was CD8+ T cells from cultured PBMCs, taken from culture after CMV antigen stimulation. The receptors were gathered from a human donor in good health (CMV status not recorded). Some clones in this sample may be carry-over from other donors' samples.

The chain has TRBV19 and TRBJ1-2; D possibly corresponds to TRBD1 (5 bases). This CDR3 is 13 amino acids long. Germline V gene lookup returns CDR1 LNHDA and CDR2 SQIVND (reference sequence). The V end was cut by 8 bases, the J end by 0 bases, with 10 bases between. The CDR3 DNA reads as TGTGCCAGTCGGGACCCAACTAACTATGGCTACACCTTC. This codes for CASRDPTNYGYTF.

V and J are TRBV10-3 and TRBJ1-1; perhaps TRBD1 as D (5 bases). The CDR3 spans 15 residues. The germline V gene has CDR1 ENHRY and CDR2 SYGVKD. V dropped 5 bases and J dropped 1 base, with 14 bases sitting between them. The CDR3 reads CAISRGEGRNTEAFF. The CDR3 coding sequence is TGTGCCATCAGTCGGGGGGAGGGACGGAACACTGAAGCTTTCTTT.

The genes are TRBV10-2 and TRBJ2-5; D tentatively reads TRBD1 or TRBD2 (5 bases each). Germline V gives CDR1 WSHSY, CDR2 SAAADI. CDR3 length: 18 amino acids. V dropped 2 bases and J dropped 3 bases, with 22 bases sitting between them. The CDR3 DNA reads TGCGCCAGCAGTGAGCTGCTAGCTTCTCTCAAGGGGAAAGAGACCCAGTACTTC. Residues: CASSELLASLKGKETQYF.